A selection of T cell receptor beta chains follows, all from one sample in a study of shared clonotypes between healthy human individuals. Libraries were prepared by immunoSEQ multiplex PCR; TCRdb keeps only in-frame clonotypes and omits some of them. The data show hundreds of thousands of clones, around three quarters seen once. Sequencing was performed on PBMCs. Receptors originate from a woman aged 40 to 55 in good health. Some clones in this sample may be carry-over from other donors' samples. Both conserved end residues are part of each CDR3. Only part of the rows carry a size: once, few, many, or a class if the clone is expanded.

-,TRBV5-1,CASSLDYRASYGYTF
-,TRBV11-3,CASSQGGITTDTQYF
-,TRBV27,CASSLRTGVTEAFF
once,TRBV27,CASGNGRTVLSNQPQHF
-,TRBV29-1,CSVAETASTGELVF
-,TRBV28,CASRLREGYGYTF
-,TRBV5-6,CASSTGQGTTEAFF
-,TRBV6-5,CASSYLGEGRGYTF
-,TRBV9,CASSQMTGGTGETQYF
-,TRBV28,CASSARQFLAKNIQYF
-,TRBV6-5,CASSYSGQGGSLHF
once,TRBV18,CASSPVDRGRVHEQYF
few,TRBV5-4,CASSEEWSTDTQYF
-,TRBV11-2,CASSLVTRTDTQYF
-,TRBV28,CASSPYPVGAFF
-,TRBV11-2,CATKTPRPGGEQYF
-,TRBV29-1,CSVLGTGETQYF
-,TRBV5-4,CASSSGQYSYNEQFF
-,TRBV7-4,CASSSQSRANVLTF
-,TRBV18,CASSPNALEQYF
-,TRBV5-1,CASSLGTSGSPWELFF
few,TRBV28,CASNPPVRDSVAFF
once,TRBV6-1,CASRRDSLNTEAFF
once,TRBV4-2,CASSDRQGDEKLFF
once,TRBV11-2,CASKASVGTNYEQYF
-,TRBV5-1,CASSRTGAHEQYF
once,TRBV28,CASSATGGSNYGYTF
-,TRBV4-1,CASSQEVGTVNTEAFF
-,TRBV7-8,CASSSLSVSYEQYF
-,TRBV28,CASSSSGDGYNEQFF
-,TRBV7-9,CASSLRRDEQYF
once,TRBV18,CASSPPEGLATEQYF
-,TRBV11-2,CASSPRLADSSYEQYF
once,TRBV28,CASRPGQGGEQFF
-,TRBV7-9,CASSSQGSGETQYF
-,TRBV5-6,CASSLGQGGTGELFF
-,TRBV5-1,CASSPRTGNGVYEQYF
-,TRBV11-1,CASSLNRDRWSEQYF
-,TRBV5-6,CASRPRDRVHEYF
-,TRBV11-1,CASSLGGLVGGTQYF
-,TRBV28,CASRGGGQPQHF
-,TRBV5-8,CASSFDRGGYTF
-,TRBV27,CASSLAADYEQYF
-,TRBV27,CASSPAHLTGRNGYTF
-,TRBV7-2,CASSPRLNNEQFF
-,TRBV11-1,CASSLGVAAQGNEQFF
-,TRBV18,CASSLGTSGSADTQYF
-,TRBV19,CASSISGGAPGELFF
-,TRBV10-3,CAISVRMDTGELFF
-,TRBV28,CASSSWFGGRWKTEAFF
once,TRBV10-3,CAISEEEGNQPQHF
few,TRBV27,CASTLNGGRNTEAFF
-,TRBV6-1,CASSDGQGVDTGELFF
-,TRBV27,CASSSRPTGAYNEQFF
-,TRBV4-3,CASSQGHRNTEAFF